This is a list of T cell receptor beta chains from one sample in a study of blood T cell repertoires in COVID-19. The protocol was immunoSEQ multiplex PCR, while the TCRdb copy is restricted to in-frame clones and leaves out a portion. Here the sample spans approximately 300,000 clones, roughly 80% being singletons. The sequenced sample consisted of peripheral blood. The receptors stem from a person aged 65-85 years with COVID-19, enrolled during active disease. Each CDR3 is given with its conserved first and last residue. A D gene is named only where the DNA matches it firmly.

v_gene: TRBV5-6
d_gene: NA
j_gene: TRBJ1-1
CDR3aa: CASSLDGGWLAEAFF

v_gene: TRBV7-2
d_gene: NA
j_gene: TRBJ1-5
CDR3aa: CASSYRGNQPQHF

v_gene: TRBV27
d_gene: TRBD1
j_gene: TRBJ1-5
CDR3aa: CASTRTGGGNQPQHF

v_gene: TRBV7-2
d_gene: NA
j_gene: TRBJ2-2
CDR3aa: CASSLAGGNTGELFF

v_gene: TRBV7-2
d_gene: NA
j_gene: TRBJ2-7
CDR3aa: CASSLVPDSGLEQYF

v_gene: TRBV7-8
d_gene: TRBD1
j_gene: TRBJ2-7
CDR3aa: CASSPIGDRGGGRAYEQYF

v_gene: TRBV28
d_gene: NA
j_gene: TRBJ1-3
CDR3aa: CASSGGGNTIYF

v_gene: TRBV21-1
d_gene: NA
j_gene: TRBJ1-3
CDR3aa: CASAVTPDRGFGNTIYF

v_gene: TRBV5-1
d_gene: NA
j_gene: TRBJ2-2
CDR3aa: CASSLAQGGTGELFF

v_gene: TRBV28
d_gene: NA
j_gene: TRBJ1-2
CDR3aa: CASSTPFRGANYGYTF

v_gene: TRBV28
d_gene: NA
j_gene: TRBJ2-1
CDR3aa: CASSSALAWIYNEQFF

v_gene: TRBV4-3
d_gene: NA
j_gene: TRBJ2-3
CDR3aa: CASSQDANTDTQYF

v_gene: TRBV19
d_gene: NA
j_gene: TRBJ1-3
CDR3aa: CASNLGSSSGNTIYF

v_gene: TRBV7-8
d_gene: NA
j_gene: TRBJ2-5
CDR3aa: CASSYTTAGTQYF

v_gene: TRBV7-8
d_gene: NA
j_gene: TRBJ1-5
CDR3aa: CASSTGKGNQPQHF

v_gene: TRBV3-1/TRBV3-2
d_gene: NA
j_gene: TRBJ2-5
CDR3aa: CASSQDSGVGAVETQYF

v_gene: TRBV5-1
d_gene: TRBD2
j_gene: TRBJ2-2
CDR3aa: CASNWGRDTGELFF

v_gene: TRBV4-3
d_gene: NA
j_gene: TRBJ2-1
CDR3aa: CASSQDPGNEQFF

v_gene: TRBV5-6
d_gene: NA
j_gene: TRBJ1-1
CDR3aa: CASSLRQLGNTEAFF

v_gene: TRBV7-3
d_gene: NA
j_gene: TRBJ2-2
CDR3aa: CASSFSRSPGELFF

v_gene: TRBV4-3
d_gene: TRBD2
j_gene: TRBJ2-1
CDR3aa: CASSQRFGLAGVNEQFF

v_gene: TRBV21-1
d_gene: NA
j_gene: TRBJ1-2
CDR3aa: CASTRDSDNYGYTF

v_gene: TRBV27
d_gene: TRBD2
j_gene: TRBJ2-3
CDR3aa: CASRRLALLSGDTQYF

v_gene: TRBV19
d_gene: TRBD1
j_gene: TRBJ2-5
CDR3aa: CASSNTGVETQYF

v_gene: TRBV7-8
d_gene: NA
j_gene: TRBJ1-2
CDR3aa: CASSLESDGYTF

v_gene: TRBV6-5
d_gene: NA
j_gene: TRBJ1-2
CDR3aa: CASSSNYGYTF

v_gene: TRBV19
d_gene: NA
j_gene: TRBJ1-3
CDR3aa: CASSGHEGPGNTIYF

v_gene: TRBV27
d_gene: NA
j_gene: TRBJ2-7
CDR3aa: CASSSRQVQYF

v_gene: TRBV19
d_gene: NA
j_gene: TRBJ2-6
CDR3aa: CASSPPMGSGANVLTF

v_gene: TRBV11-2
d_gene: NA
j_gene: TRBJ1-5
CDR3aa: CASSLNGGYQPQHF

v_gene: TRBV29-1
d_gene: NA
j_gene: TRBJ2-3
CDR3aa: CSADRGTSTDTQYF

v_gene: TRBV2
d_gene: NA
j_gene: TRBJ2-1
CDR3aa: CASDLLGSEQFF

v_gene: TRBV6-5
d_gene: NA
j_gene: TRBJ2-7
CDR3aa: CASSYSGVSYEQYF

v_gene: TRBV3-1/TRBV3-2
d_gene: TRBD1
j_gene: TRBJ1-6
CDR3aa: CASSPTGGRSPLHF

v_gene: TRBV2
d_gene: TRBD2
j_gene: TRBJ2-3
CDR3aa: CASSVGTSADTQYF

v_gene: TRBV25-1
d_gene: NA
j_gene: TRBJ1-5
CDR3aa: CASSDLRGPQHF

v_gene: TRBV25-1
d_gene: TRBD1
j_gene: TRBJ1-1
CDR3aa: CASSKTGGTEAFF

v_gene: TRBV9
d_gene: TRBD1
j_gene: TRBJ2-7
CDR3aa: CASALTDRGPHEQYF

v_gene: TRBV6-2/TRBV6-3
d_gene: TRBD1
j_gene: TRBJ2-1
CDR3aa: CASSTDRGVYNEQFF

v_gene: TRBV7-8
d_gene: TRBD1
j_gene: TRBJ2-1
CDR3aa: CASSLGDRSYNEQFF

v_gene: TRBV5-8
d_gene: NA
j_gene: TRBJ1-5
CDR3aa: CASSLNIQGGNQPQHF